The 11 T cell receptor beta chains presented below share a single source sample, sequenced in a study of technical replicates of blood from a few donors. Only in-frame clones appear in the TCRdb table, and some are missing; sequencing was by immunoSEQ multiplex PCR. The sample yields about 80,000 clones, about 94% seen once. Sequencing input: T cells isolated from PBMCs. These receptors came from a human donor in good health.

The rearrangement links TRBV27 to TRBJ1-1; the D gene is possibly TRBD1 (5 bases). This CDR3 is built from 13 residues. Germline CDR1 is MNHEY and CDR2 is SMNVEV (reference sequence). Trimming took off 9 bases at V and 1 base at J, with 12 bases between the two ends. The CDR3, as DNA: TGTGCCAGTAGGAAAACAGGGAACACTGAAGCTTTCTTT. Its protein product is CASRKTGNTEAFF.

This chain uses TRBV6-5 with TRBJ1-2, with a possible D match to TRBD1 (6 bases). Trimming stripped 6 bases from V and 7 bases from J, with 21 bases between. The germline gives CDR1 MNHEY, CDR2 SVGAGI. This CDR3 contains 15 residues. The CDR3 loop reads CASRGADGGGFGYTF. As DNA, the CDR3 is TGTGCCAGCAGGGGGGCGGACGGTGGAGGTTTTGGCTACACCTTC.

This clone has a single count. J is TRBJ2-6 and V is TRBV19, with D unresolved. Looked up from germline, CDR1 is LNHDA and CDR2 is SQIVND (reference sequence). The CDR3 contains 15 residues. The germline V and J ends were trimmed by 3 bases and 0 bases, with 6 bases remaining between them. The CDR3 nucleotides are TGTGCCAGTAGTATGAGATCCTCTGGGGCCAACGTCCTGACTTTC. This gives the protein CASSMRSSGANVLTF.

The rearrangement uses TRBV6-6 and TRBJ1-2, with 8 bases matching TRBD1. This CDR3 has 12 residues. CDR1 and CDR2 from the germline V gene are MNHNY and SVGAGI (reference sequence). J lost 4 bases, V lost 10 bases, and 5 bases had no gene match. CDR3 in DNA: TGTGCCACCCTTACAGGGGGCTATGGCTACACCTTC. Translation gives CATLTGGYGYTF.

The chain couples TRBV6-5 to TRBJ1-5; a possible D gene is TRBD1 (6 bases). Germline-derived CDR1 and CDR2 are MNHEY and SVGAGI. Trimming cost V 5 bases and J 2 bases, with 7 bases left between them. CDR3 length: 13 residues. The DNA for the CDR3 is TGTGCCAGCAGTCCAGGGGGCAATCAGCCCCAGCATTTT. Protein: CASSPGGNQPQHF.

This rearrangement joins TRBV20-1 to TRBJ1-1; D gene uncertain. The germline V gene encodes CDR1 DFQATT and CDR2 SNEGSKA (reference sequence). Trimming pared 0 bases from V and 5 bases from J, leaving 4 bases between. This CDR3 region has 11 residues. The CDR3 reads CSARDETEAFF. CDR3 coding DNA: TGCAGTGCTAGAGATGAGACTGAAGCTTTCTTT.

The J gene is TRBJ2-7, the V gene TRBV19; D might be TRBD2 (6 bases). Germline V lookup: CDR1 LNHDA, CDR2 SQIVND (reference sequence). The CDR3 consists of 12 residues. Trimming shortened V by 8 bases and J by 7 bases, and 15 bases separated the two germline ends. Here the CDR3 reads CASGGARGEQYF. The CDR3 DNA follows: TGTGCCAGTGGAGGGGCTCGGGGGGAGCAGTACTTC.

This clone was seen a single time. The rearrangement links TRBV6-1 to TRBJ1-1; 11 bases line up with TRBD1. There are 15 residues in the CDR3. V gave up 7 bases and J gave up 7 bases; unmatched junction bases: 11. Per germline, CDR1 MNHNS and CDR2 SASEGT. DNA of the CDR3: TGTGCCAGCACCCAACAACCGGGACAGGGGGGTGAAGCTTTCTTT. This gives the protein CASTQQPGQGGEAFF.

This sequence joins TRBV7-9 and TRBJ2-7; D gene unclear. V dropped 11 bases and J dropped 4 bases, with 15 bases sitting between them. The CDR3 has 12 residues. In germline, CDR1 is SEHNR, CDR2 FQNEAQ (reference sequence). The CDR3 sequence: CASRSGLYEQYF. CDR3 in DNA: TGTGCCTCCCGATCGGGTTTGTACGAGCAGTACTTC.

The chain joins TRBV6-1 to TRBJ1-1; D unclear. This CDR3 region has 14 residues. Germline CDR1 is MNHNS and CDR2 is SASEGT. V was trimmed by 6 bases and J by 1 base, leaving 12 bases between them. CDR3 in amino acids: CASSELRENTEAFF. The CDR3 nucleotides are TGTGCCAGCAGCGAACTACGGGAGAACACTGAAGCTTTCTTT.

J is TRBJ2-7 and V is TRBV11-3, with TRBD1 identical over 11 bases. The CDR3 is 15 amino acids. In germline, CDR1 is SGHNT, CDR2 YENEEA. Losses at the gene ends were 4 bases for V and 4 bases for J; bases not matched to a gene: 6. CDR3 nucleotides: TGTGCCAGCAGCTCCCCGGGACAGGGGGTATACGAGCAGTACTTC. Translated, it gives CASSSPGQGVYEQYF.